The source of this T cell receptor beta chain is a study of cytomegalovirus exposure and HLA in healthy donors. Primers included in the PCR were 60 Vbeta and 13 Jbeta primers. Sequencing used immunoSEQ multiplex PCR; TCRdb keeps in-frame clones, though not all of them. Among about 120,000 clones listed, 80% were seen once. The sample taken for sequencing was PBMCs. The receptor's source is a female donor in good health and CMV-seropositive.

The CDR3 here is CASSTTSGGRGETQYF. The CDR3 nucleotides read TGCGCCAGCAGCACAACTAGCGGGGGCCGGGGAGAGACCCAGTACTTC. The chain is built from TRBV4-1 and TRBJ2-5, with 11 positions matching TRBD2. Germline V gene sequence: CDR1 MGHRA, CDR2 YSYEKL. CDR3 length: 16 amino acids. The V and J ends lost 5 bases and 4 bases, in that order; junction bases with no gene match: 9.